This T cell receptor (beta chain) derives from a study of T cell changes during pregnancy in multiple sclerosis. Per germline, CDR1 MNHEY and CDR2 SVGAGI. This CDR3 comprises 14 residues. The ends were cut back, 3 bases at V and 4 bases at J, with 12 bases in the middle. The data were produced by immunoSEQ multiplex PCR, yet TCRdb's version contains in-frame clones alone and is incomplete. The sample has more than 70,000 clones; 93% are singletons. The sequence derives from a female donor with multiple sclerosis, enrolled in a pregnancy study. The chain employs TRBV6-5 and TRBJ2-5; the D gene is possibly TRBD2 (6 bases). The sample consisted of peripheral blood, taken in the second trimester of pregnancy. This CDR3 reads CASSYRTGGETQYF. CDR3 DNA: TGTGCCAGCAGTTATCGTACCGGGGGAGAGACCCAGTACTTC.